The 3 T cell receptor beta chains presented below share a single source sample, sequenced in a study of T cell changes during pregnancy in multiple sclerosis. Libraries were prepared by immunoSEQ multiplex PCR; TCRdb keeps only in-frame clonotypes and omits some of them. The sample records roughly 80,000 clones, roughly nine tenths being singletons. The sequencing used peripheral blood, collected before pregnancy. The receptors come from a female donor with multiple sclerosis, enrolled in a pregnancy study.

This clone was observed a single time. This chain joins TRBV25-1 and TRBJ2-5; D is uncertain. The germline V gene has CDR1 MGHDK and CDR2 SYGVNS. The CDR3 extends over 15 amino acids. With 2 bases removed from V and 0 bases from J, the gap between germline ends came to 10 bases. DNA for the CDR3: TGTGCCAGCAGTGAAACCCCACTGTACCAAGAGACCCAGTACTTC. As protein: CASSETPLYQETQYF.

The chain uses TRBV28 and TRBJ2-7; 7 nucleotides align to TRBD2. Germline V gene sequence: CDR1 MDHEN, CDR2 SYDVKM. Trimming removed 5 bases from V and 2 bases from J; junction bases left unmatched: 6. CDR3 length: 14 amino acids. CDR3 amino acids: CASSPPGGTYEQYF. The CDR3 nucleotides read TGTGCCAGCAGTCCCCCGGGAGGCACCTACGAGCAGTACTTC.

This chain's CDR3 is CASSLGGQAGTGELFF. CDR3 coding DNA: TGCGCCAGCAGCCTCGGGGGACAGGCGGGCACCGGGGAGCTGTTTTTT. V gene TRBV5-1 combines with J gene TRBJ2-2; 8 bases line up with TRBD1. CDR1 and CDR2 (germline): SGHRS, YFSETQ. The CDR3 runs to 16 residues. Germline trimming cut 4 bases from V and 4 bases from J; bases unmatched to any gene: 9.